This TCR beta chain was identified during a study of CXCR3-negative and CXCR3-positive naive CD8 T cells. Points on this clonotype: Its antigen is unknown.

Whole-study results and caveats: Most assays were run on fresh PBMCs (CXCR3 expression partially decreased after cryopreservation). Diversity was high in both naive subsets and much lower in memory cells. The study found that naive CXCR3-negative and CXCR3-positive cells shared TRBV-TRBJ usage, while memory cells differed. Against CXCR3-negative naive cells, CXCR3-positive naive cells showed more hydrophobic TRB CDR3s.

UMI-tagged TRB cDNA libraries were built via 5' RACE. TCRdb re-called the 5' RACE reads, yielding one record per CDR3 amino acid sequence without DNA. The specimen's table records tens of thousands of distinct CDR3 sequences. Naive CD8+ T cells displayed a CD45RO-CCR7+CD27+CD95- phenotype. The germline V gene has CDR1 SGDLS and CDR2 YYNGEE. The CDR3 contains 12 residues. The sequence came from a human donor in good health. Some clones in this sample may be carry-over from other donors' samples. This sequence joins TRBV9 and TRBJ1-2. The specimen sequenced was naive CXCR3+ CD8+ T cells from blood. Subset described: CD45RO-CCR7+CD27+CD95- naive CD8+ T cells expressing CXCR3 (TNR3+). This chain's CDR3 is CASSVEAGGYTF. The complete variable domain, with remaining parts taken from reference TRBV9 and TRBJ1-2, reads DSGVTQTPKHLITATGQRVTLRCSPRSGDLSVYWYQQSLDQGLQFLIQYYNGEERAKGNILERFSAQQFPDLHSELNLSSLELGDSALYFCASSVEAGGYTFGSGTRLTVV.